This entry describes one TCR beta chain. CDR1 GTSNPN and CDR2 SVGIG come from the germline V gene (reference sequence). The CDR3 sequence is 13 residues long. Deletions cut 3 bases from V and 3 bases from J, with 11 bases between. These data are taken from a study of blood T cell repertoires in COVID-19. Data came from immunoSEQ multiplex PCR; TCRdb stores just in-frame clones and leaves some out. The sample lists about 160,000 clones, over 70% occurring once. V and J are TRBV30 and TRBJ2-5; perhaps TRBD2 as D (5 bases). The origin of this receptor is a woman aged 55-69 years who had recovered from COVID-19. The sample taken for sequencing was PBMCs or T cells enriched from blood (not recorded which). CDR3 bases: TGTGCCTGGAGCCCTGGACTGAAAGAGACCCAGTACTTC. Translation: CAWSPGLKETQYF.